This TCR beta chain was profiled in a study of cytomegalovirus exposure and HLA in healthy donors. Findings and limits, study-wide: The authors confirmed in vitro that a few CMV-associated chains were specific for CMV antigens. Cytomegalovirus association was assigned to 170 or so TCR beta chains.

Worth noting for this clone: Its antigen is still unknown.

The CDR3 extends over 15 amino acids. Trimming took 7 bases from V and 5 from J, leaving 18 bases between them. The germline gives CDR1 MRHNA, CDR2 SNTAGT. TCRdb's copy holds only in-frame clones and misses some; the assay was immunoSEQ multiplex PCR. Of more than 90,000 clones in the sample, around 88% were seen once. The gene calls are TRBV6-4 and TRBJ1-3; TRBD1 might be the D (6 bases). The sequenced sample consisted of PBMCs. The source of this sequence is a man between 18 and 29 years old in good health and CMV-seronegative. The CDR3 bases are TGTGCCAGCAAGAGGACAGTAGTAAATCGAAACACCATATATTTT. Protein product: CASKRTVVNRNTIYF.